This T cell receptor beta chain was captured by sequencing in a study of CD8 T cells in Susac syndrome. Turning to the study itself: Patients with Susac syndrome had blood drawn and were at that point therapy-naive, on corticosteroids, or on intravenous immunoglobulin alone.

The germline V gene encodes CDR1 MNHEY and CDR2 SMNVEV (reference sequence). The CDR3 contains 15 residues. Trimming removed 5 bases from V and 0 bases from J, with 13 bases in between. With random hexamers, reverse transcription was performed on about 0.5 to 1 ug of RNA. Amplification of TCR beta CDR3 used immunoSEQ multiplex PCR across 54 Vbeta and 13 Jbeta. From the immunoSEQ multiplex PCR reads, TCRdb called clonotypes with MiXCR, one entry per CDR3 protein. The repertoire holds about 190,000 distinct CDR3 sequences, with approximately 95% as singletons. Sequencing of TCR beta covered CD8+ and CD4+ T cells obtained from blood. In contrast to the negatively isolated CD8+ and CD4+ T cells, TEMRA cells were FACS-enriched.

The chain carries TRBV27 and TRBJ1-1, with D tentatively TRBD1 (6 bases). The sequencing sample was made of CD4+ T cells from PBMCs. This receptor was taken from a human donor with Susac syndrome. The CDR3 DNA reads as TGTGCCAGCAGTACTGAGACAGGTGTGAACACTGAAGCTTTCTTT. Translating gives CASSTETGVNTEAFF.